This TCR beta chain was captured by sequencing in a study of blood T cell repertoires in COVID-19. Study at large: The United States, Italy and Spain were the sources of the acute and convalescent COVID-19 samples. Sources were T cells, B-cell-depleted T cells, or PBMCs; the material itself was cDNA or gDNA.

CDR1 and CDR2 from the germline V gene are SGHAT and FQNNGV. The CDR3 sequence is 18 residues long. V lost 1 base and J lost 5, with 21 bases in between. Original processing methods: Counts of nucleated cells, estimated from reference gene primer amplification, were obtained. TCRdb's table, derived via immunoSEQ multiplex PCR, lists solely in-frame clones and lacks some. V and J calls plus clone size are reproduced from that table; the DNA served to infer D and trimming. The sample has 210,000 or so clones; roughly 94% are singletons. The sample was peripheral blood. The chain carries TRBV11-2 and TRBJ2-1, with D possibly matching TRBD2 (6 bases). The receptor comes from a man aged 30-40 years with acute or convalescent COVID-19. CDR3 in DNA: TGTGCCAGCAGCTTAGTTATTAAGTTGCGGTCGGGGGACAATGAGCAGTTCTTC. It is translated as CASSLVIKLRSGDNEQFF.